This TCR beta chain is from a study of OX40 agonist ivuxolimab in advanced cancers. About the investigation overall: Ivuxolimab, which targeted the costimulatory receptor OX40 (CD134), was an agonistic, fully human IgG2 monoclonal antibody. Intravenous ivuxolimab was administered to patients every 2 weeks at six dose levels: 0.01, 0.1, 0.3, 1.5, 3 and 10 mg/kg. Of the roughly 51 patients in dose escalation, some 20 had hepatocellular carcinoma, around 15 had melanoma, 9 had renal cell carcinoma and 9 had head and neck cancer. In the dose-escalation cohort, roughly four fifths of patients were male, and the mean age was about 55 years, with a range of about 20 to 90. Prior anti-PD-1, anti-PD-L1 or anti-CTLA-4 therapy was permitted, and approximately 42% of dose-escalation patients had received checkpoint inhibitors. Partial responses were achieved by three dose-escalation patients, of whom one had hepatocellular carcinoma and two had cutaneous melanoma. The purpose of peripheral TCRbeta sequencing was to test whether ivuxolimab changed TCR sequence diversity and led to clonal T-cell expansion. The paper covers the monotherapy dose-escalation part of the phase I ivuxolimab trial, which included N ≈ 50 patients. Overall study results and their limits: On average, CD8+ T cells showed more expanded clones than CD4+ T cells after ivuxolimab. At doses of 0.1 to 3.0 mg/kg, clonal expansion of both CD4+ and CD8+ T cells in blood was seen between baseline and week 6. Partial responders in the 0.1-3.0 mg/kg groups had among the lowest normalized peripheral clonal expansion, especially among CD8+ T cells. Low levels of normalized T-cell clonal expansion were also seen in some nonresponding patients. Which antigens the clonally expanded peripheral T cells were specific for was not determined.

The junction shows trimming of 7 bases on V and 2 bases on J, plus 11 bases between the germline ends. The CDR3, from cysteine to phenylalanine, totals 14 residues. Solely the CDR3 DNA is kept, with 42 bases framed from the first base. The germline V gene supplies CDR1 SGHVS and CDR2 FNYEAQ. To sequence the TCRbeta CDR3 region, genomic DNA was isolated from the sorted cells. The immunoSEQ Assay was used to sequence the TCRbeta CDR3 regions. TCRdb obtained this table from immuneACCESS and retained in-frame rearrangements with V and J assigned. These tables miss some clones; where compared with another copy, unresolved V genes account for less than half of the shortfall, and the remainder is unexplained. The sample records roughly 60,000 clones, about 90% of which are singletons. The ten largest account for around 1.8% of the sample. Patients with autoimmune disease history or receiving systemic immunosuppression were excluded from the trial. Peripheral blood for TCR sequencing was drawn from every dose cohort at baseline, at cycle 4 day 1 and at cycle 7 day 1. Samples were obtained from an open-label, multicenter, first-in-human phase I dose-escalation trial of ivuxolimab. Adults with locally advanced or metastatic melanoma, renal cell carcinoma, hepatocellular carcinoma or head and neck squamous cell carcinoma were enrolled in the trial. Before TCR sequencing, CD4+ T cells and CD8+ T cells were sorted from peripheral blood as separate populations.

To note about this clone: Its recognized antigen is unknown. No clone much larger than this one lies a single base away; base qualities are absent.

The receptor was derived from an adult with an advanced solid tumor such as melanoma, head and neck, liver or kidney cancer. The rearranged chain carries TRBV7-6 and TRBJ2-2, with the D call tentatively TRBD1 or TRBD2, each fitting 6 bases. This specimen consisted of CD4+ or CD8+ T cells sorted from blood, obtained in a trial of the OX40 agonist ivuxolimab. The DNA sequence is TGTGCCAGCACCTGGGGGGCCAACACCGGGGAGCTGTTTTTT. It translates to CASTWGANTGELFF.